A selection of T cell receptor beta chains follows, all from one sample in a study of T cell responses to AZD1222 COVID-19 vaccine. The repertoire was sequenced with immunoSEQ multiplex PCR; TCRdb's copy has only in-frame clones and lacks some. The sample lists tens of thousands of clones, approximately 85% occurring once. Here the sequenced sample was peripheral blood, taken 28 days after the second AZD1222 dose. Receptor source: an adult who received the AZD1222 COVID-19 vaccine. The CDR3 runs from the conserved cysteine through the conserved F or W. A D gene is named only where the DNA matches it firmly. The size of a clone is reported for some rows only, either as once, few or many, or as a class for expanded clones.

TRBD2,TRBV28,.,TRBJ2-1,TGTGCCAGCAGGCAGACTAGCGGGAGGGCAAGGGAGCAGTTCTTC,CASRQTSGRAREQFF
TRBD2,TRBV9,.,TRBJ2-1,TGTGCCAGCAGCCCCCGCCAGGGACTAGCGGGAGTCAATGAGCAGTTCTTC,CASSPRQGLAGVNEQFF
.,TRBV27,.,TRBJ1-6,TGTGCCAGCAGGGGGTACAATTCACCCCTCCACTTT,CASRGYNSPLHF
.,TRBV7-9,.,TRBJ2-7,TGTGCCAGCAGAAACGGGCCTTCCTACGAGCAGTACTTC,CASRNGPSYEQYF
TRBD2,TRBV4-3,.,TRBJ2-7,TGCGCCAGCAGCCAAGGGGCTAGCGGGAGCTCCACCCGTTTTGGCGAGCAGTACTTC,CASSQGASGSSTRFGEQYF
.,TRBV28,.,TRBJ1-6,TGTGCCAGCAGTTTATCCCGCGGGGATTCACCCCTCCACTTT,CASSLSRGDSPLHF
TRBD1,TRBV5-4,once,TRBJ2-5,TGTGCCAGCAGCTTGAGATTAGGGACAGGCGAGACCCAGTACTTC,CASSLRLGTGETQYF
.,TRBV5-6,once,TRBJ2-3,TGTGCCAGCAGCTTCCAGGGTACAGATACGCAGTATTTT,CASSFQGTDTQYF
.,TRBV20-1,.,TRBJ1-3,TGCAGTGCTGGTGACAGGAACTCTGGAAACACCATATATTTT,CSAGDRNSGNTIYF
.,TRBV18,.,TRBJ1-1,TGTGCCAGCTCACCAACAAACAGGGTCTCGGAAGCTTTCTTT,CASSPTNRVSEAFF
TRBD2,TRBV6-4,.,TRBJ2-2,TGTGCCAGCAGCGAGAGCGGGGCTTCGAACACCGGGGAGCTGTTTTTT,CASSESGASNTGELFF
TRBD2,TRBV3-1/TRBV3-2,.,TRBJ2-1,TGTGCCAGCAGCCGGTCCAGCGGGAATGACAATGAGCAGTTCTTC,CASSRSSGNDNEQFF
.,TRBV6-4,.,TRBJ2-2,TGTGCCAGCAGTGACCGCCCCGGGGAGCTGTTTTTT,CASSDRPGELFF
.,TRBV7-2,.,TRBJ2-5,TGTGCCAGCAGCTCCACGCGGGTTGGTGAGACCCAGTACTTC,CASSSTRVGETQYF
.,TRBV19,.,TRBJ2-7,TGTGCCAGTAGTATGTCCAGGGCCCTCCGGGACGAGCAGTACTTC,CASSMSRALRDEQYF
.,TRBV6-5,.,TRBJ2-3,TGTGCCAGCAGTTCTCCGAGCACAGATACGCAGTATTTT,CASSSPSTDTQYF
.,TRBV2,.,TRBJ2-3,TGTGCCAGCAGTTACACAGATACGCAGTATTTT,CASSYTDTQYF
TRBD2,TRBV5-4,.,TRBJ2-7,TGTGCCAGCAGCTTGGGGCTGACTAGCGGGAGGACAACCTACGAGCAGTACTTC,CASSLGLTSGRTTYEQYF
TRBD2,TRBV29-1,.,TRBJ2-5,TGCAGCGTTGCCCTCACGGGGGGTATCCAAGAGACCCAGTACTTC,CSVALTGGIQETQYF
TRBD2,TRBV7-6,.,TRBJ2-5,TGTGCCAGCAGCTTAGGACTAGCGGGAGGGCCCGCGCGGGAGACCCAGTACTTC,CASSLGLAGGPARETQYF
.,TRBV5-1,.,TRBJ1-3,TGCGCCAGCAGCTTGGTTGGCTCTGGAAACACCATATATTTT,CASSLVGSGNTIYF
.,TRBV5-1,few,TRBJ2-1,TGCGCCAGCAGCTTGCGTGGTAGCGGAAACAATGAGCAGTTCTTC,CASSLRGSGNNEQFF
.,TRBV27,.,TRBJ2-7,TGTGCCAGCAGCTCTAACCTCTTTGTGCAGTACTTC,CASSSNLFVQYF
TRBD2,TRBV3-1/TRBV3-2,.,TRBJ2-1,TGTGCCAGCAGCCCCCGACGGACTAGCGATACTGAGCAGTTCTTC,CASSPRRTSDTEQFF
TRBD1,TRBV9,.,TRBJ1-2,TGTGCCCGCCGCGCCGGGGGGAGGGGGCTTCATGGCTACACCTTC,CARRAGGRGLHGYTF
TRBD2,TRBV11-3,.,TRBJ2-2,TGTGCCAGCAGCTCGGGACTAGCGGGAGGTTTTTCCACCGGGGAGCTGTTTTTT,CASSSGLAGGFSTGELFF
.,TRBV25-1,.,TRBJ1-6,TGTGCCAGCAGTGAGGGGGCAGGCATAAATTCACCCCTCCACTTT,CASSEGAGINSPLHF
TRBD1,TRBV19,.,TRBJ2-1,TGTGCCAGTAGTACACTACAGGGGAGCCTACGTGGGCAGTTCTTC,CASSTLQGSLRGQFF
TRBD1,TRBV9,.,TRBJ2-1,TGTGCCAGCAGCATCCGGACAGGCCGAGAGCAGTTCTTC,CASSIRTGREQFF
TRBD1,TRBV10-3,.,TRBJ2-7,TGTGCCATCAGTGATCTCTCAGGGGGCCACTACGAGCAGTACTTC,CAISDLSGGHYEQYF
TRBD1,TRBV9,.,TRBJ2-1,TGTGCCAGCAGCCTGGACAGGGGCGAGTACAATGAGCAGTTCTTC,CASSLDRGEYNEQFF
TRBD2,TRBV3-1/TRBV3-2,few,TRBJ2-1,TGTGCCAGCAGCCAAGAGGGCAGCGGGAGACAGGATGAGCAGTTCTTC,CASSQEGSGRQDEQFF
.,TRBV5-1,.,TRBJ1-4,TGCGCCAGCAGCTTGGGGACCGCGGACGAAAAACTGTTTTTT,CASSLGTADEKLFF
TRBD1,TRBV5-5,.,TRBJ1-2,TGTGCCAGCAGCCTCCGGGACAGACCTGGCTACACCTTC,CASSLRDRPGYTF
.,TRBV7-3,once,TRBJ1-1,TGTGCCAGCAGCTTAGACGCAGTGAACACTGAAGCTTTCTTT,CASSLDAVNTEAFF
.,TRBV27,.,TRBJ1-3,TGTGCCAGCAGTTTAATGGGGGGCTCTGGAAACACCATATATTTT,CASSLMGGSGNTIYF
TRBD2,TRBV4-2,once,TRBJ2-2,TGTGCCAGCAGCCAAGCTAGCGGGATCGGGGAGCTGTTTTTT,CASSQASGIGELFF
.,TRBV6-5,.,TRBJ2-1,TGTGCCAGCAGTTCCTCCGCTAGTGGCAATGAGCAGTTCTTC,CASSSSASGNEQFF
.,TRBV9,few,TRBJ1-1,TGTGCCAGCAGCGTAGAAGCTATGAACACTGAAGCTTTCTTT,CASSVEAMNTEAFF
TRBD1,TRBV5-6,.,TRBJ1-2,TGTGCCAGCAGCCCCCGGGACAGGCCCTTCGGGGGCTACACCTTC,CASSPRDRPFGGYTF
TRBD1,TRBV9,.,TRBJ2-3,TGTGCCAGCAGCGTAGCAGGACAGGGTTTAACAGATACGCAGTATTTT,CASSVAGQGLTDTQYF
TRBD1,TRBV28,.,TRBJ1-3,TGTGCCAGCAGTTTAGGGGGACAGAGGGTAAACACCATATATTTT,CASSLGGQRVNTIYF
TRBD2,TRBV4-2,medium-sized,TRBJ2-3,TGTGCCAGCAGCCAAGAATGGACTAGCGGGGCGGGCACAGATACGCAGTATTTT,CASSQEWTSGAGTDTQYF
.,TRBV7-2,once,TRBJ2-7,TGTGCCAGCAGCTTAGGATCCGGATTCTCCTACGAGCAGTACTTC,CASSLGSGFSYEQYF
TRBD2,TRBV19,.,TRBJ2-7,TGTGCCACCGCCCGGGCGGCGGGAGTATCCTACGAGCAGTACTTC,CATARAAGVSYEQYF
.,TRBV4-3,.,TRBJ2-7,TGCGCCAGCAGCCAAGATGTTTCCTCGGTTTACGAGCAGTACTTC,CASSQDVSSVYEQYF
.,TRBV7-8,.,TRBJ2-7,TGTGCCAGCAGCCGAGGAGGGGCCTTAAGCTCCTACGAGCAGTACTTC,CASSRGGALSSYEQYF
.,TRBV28,.,TRBJ1-1,TGTGCCAGCAGTTTAGGCACAGGCGGGAACACTGAAGCTTTCTTT,CASSLGTGGNTEAFF
.,TRBV19,.,TRBJ1-3,TGTGCCAGTAGTAGACCGGGGTCCTTCTCTGGAAACACCATATATTTT,CASSRPGSFSGNTIYF
.,TRBV11-2,.,TRBJ2-3,TGTGCCAGCAGCCCCCGGACAGTCTATACGCAGTATTTT,CASSPRTVYTQYF
.,TRBV5-1,.,TRBJ2-7,TGCGCCAGCAGCTTAGCAGAAACAGCCTACGAGCAGTACTTC,CASSLAETAYEQYF
.,TRBV3-1/TRBV3-2,.,TRBJ2-7,TGTGCCAGCAGCCAAGATGTGAGAGTTAGCTCCTACGAGCAGTACTTC,CASSQDVRVSSYEQYF
TRBD2,TRBV28,.,TRBJ2-1,TGTGCCAGCAGTTCTCCTGATAGCGGGAGAGTGGGATACAATGAGCAGTTCTTC,CASSSPDSGRVGYNEQFF
.,TRBV11-2,.,TRBJ2-7,TGTGCCAGCAGCTACACCCGGGACTCCGTGAGGGAGCAGTACTTC,CASSYTRDSVREQYF
.,TRBV7-8,once,TRBJ2-7,TGTGCCAGCAGCTTAGCGCGTATCGCCTACGAGCAGTACTTC,CASSLARIAYEQYF
TRBD2,TRBV24-1,.,TRBJ2-7,TGTGCCACCAGAACTAGCGGAATATCTCAACCCTACGAGCAGTACTTC,CATRTSGISQPYEQYF
.,TRBV7-9,.,TRBJ2-1,TGTGCCAGCAGCCCCGCGGCTGTTAATGAGCAGTTCTTC,CASSPAAVNEQFF
.,TRBV2,.,TRBJ2-1,TGTGCCAGCAGCGACGAGGGGTGGTCGGGGTTCTTC,CASSDEGWSGFF
.,TRBV4-3,few,TRBJ2-1,TGCGCCAGCAGCCAAGGGCGGAGCTCCTACAATGAGCAGTTCTTC,CASSQGRSSYNEQFF